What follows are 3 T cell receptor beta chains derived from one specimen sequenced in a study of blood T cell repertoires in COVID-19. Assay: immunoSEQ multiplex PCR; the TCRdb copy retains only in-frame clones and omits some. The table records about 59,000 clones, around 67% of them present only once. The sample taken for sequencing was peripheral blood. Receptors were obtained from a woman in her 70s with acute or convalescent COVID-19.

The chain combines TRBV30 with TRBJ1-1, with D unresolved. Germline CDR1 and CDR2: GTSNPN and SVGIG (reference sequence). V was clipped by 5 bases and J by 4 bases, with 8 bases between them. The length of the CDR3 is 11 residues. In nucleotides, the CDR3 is TGTGCCTGGGCCCGAGGCACTGAAGCTTTCTTT. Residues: CAWARGTEAFF.

The DNA for the CDR3 is TGTGCCAGTAGTACGCCTAGTAGGAGCTCATATACGCAGTATTTT. Protein product: CASSTPSRSSYTQYF. The rearrangement uses TRBV19 and TRBJ2-3; the D is unclear. V dropped 4 bases and J dropped 7 bases, with 18 bases sitting between them. Germline CDR1 and CDR2: LNHDA and SQIVND (reference sequence). The CDR3 is 15 residues long.

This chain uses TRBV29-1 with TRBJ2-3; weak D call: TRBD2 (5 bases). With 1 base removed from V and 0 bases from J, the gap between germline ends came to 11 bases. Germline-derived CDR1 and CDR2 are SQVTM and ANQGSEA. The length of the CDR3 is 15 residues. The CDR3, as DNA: TGCAGCGTTGAAGCGCAGCGGACTAGCACAGATACGCAGTATTTT. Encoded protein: CSVEAQRTSTDTQYF.